These 13 T cell receptor beta chains were all obtained from the same sample, sequenced in a study of CD8 T cells in ankylosing spondylitis. Via MiXCR, TCRdb re-called the 5' RACE reads, giving one row per CDR3 protein. Of approximately 140,000 distinct CDR3 sequences listed, roughly 15% are singletons. These receptors' antigens are unknown. Overall study results and limits: A TCR beta motif of several highly homologous variants seemed to mark ankylosing spondylitis blood.

Sequencing input: blood, either unsorted or a sorted T cell fraction (not recorded which). Every receptor here comes from a male donor with ankylosing spondylitis.

A few counts support this clonotype. The chain carries TRBV2 and TRBJ1-2; D unclear. Looked up from germline, CDR1 is SNHLY and CDR2 is FYNNEI. The ends were cut back, 3 bases at V and 3 bases at J, with 8 bases in the middle. This CDR3 has 13 amino acids. The CDR3 is CASSDGRYYGYTF. CDR3 in DNA: TGTGCCAGCAGTGATGGCAGATACTATGGCTACACCTTC.

This clonotype was recorded once. The V gene is TRBV7-9, the J gene TRBJ2-5; 8 bases match TRBD2. The CDR3 has 17 residues. The trim removed 0 bases at V and 1 base at J, leaving 7 bases unmatched. Germline CDR1 reads SEHNR; CDR2 reads FQNEAQ (reference sequence). As DNA, the CDR3 is TGTGCCAGCAGCTTAGCCGGGGGGGGAGGCTCCCAAGAGACCCAGTACTTC. As protein: CASSLAGGGGSQETQYF.

The chain uses TRBV7-9 and TRBJ2-7, with D possibly matching TRBD1 (6 bases). The V and J ends lost 5 bases and 3 bases respectively, with 17 bases between them. The CDR3 length is 15 residues. CDR1 and CDR2 from the germline V gene are SEHNR and FQNEAQ (reference sequence). The CDR3 DNA reads as TGTGCCAGCAGCCAAAGTAATGGACAGTTCTACGAGCAGTACTTC. It yields the protein CASSQSNGQFYEQYF.

The J gene is TRBJ1-1, the V gene TRBV7-9; D possibly corresponds to TRBD1 (5 bases). CDR1 is SEHNR and CDR2 is FQNEAQ in the germline V gene (reference sequence). Trimming removed 5 bases from V and 1 base from J, with 14 bases in between. CDR3 length equals 15 residues. Here the CDR3 DNA reads TGTGCCAGCAGCGCTCAGGGCCGAGGGAACACTGAAGCTTTCTTT. Translation gives CASSAQGRGNTEAFF.

This clonotype was recorded a few times. The chain recombines TRBV2 with TRBJ2-1, with D uncertain. V was trimmed by 10 bases and J by 5 bases, leaving 15 bases between them. Per germline, CDR1 SNHLY and CDR2 FYNNEI. This CDR3 has 13 amino acids. The chain's CDR3 is CATGDFRNNEQFF. CDR3 nucleotide sequence: TGTGCCACTGGGGATTTTAGGAACAATGAGCAGTTCTTC.

This clonotype was seen a few times. CDR3 amino acids: CASSQYQGAPAYEQYF. In DNA, the CDR3 is TGTGCCAGCAGCCAGTACCAAGGGGCACCCGCCTACGAGCAGTACTTC. This rearrangement joins TRBV6-2 or TRBV6-3 to TRBJ2-7; D is perhaps TRBD1 (5 bases). There are 16 residues in the CDR3. Germline lookup yields CDR1 MNHEY and CDR2 SVGEGT. The V gene lost 6 bases and the J gene lost 2 bases, with 20 bases spanning the gap.

This clonotype was recorded a few times. The chain has TRBV29-1 and TRBJ2-2; tentatively, D is TRBD2 (5 bases). The length of the CDR3 is 17 residues. The ends were cut back, 6 bases at V and 6 bases at J, with 26 bases in the middle. Looked up from germline, CDR1 is SQVTM and CDR2 is ANQGSEA. The CDR3 sequence is CSVRAGFVREPPGELFF. The CDR3, as DNA: TGCAGCGTGAGGGCGGGCTTCGTGAGGGAACCCCCCGGGGAGCTGTTTTTT.

This clonotype appeared a few times. This chain uses TRBV3-1 with TRBJ1-5; D possibly corresponds to TRBD1 (6 bases). This CDR3 has 17 residues. With 0 bases removed from V and 1 base from J, the gap between germline ends came to 13 bases. Germline values: CDR1 LGHDT, CDR2 YNNKEL (reference sequence). The CDR3 reads CASSQDSGGISNQPQHF. The CDR3 region has the DNA TGTGCCAGCAGCCAAGATAGCGGGGGCATAAGCAATCAGCCCCAGCATTTT.

This rearrangement joins TRBV11-2 to TRBJ2-1; 7 bases map to TRBD2. This CDR3 region has 18 residues. With V trimmed by 1 base and J by 5 bases, 14 bases remained unmatched. Germline-derived CDR1 and CDR2 are SGHAT and FQNNGV. The CDR3 loop reads CASSLVRSRLAEDNEQFF. The DNA of the CDR3 is TGTGCCAGCAGCTTAGTCAGAAGTAGGCTAGCGGAAGACAATGAGCAGTTCTTC.

This chain connects TRBV18 to TRBJ2-1; unclear D gene. With 3 bases removed from V and 8 bases from J, the gap between germline ends came to 26 bases. The CDR3 is made up of 18 amino acids. Per germline, CDR1 KGHSH and CDR2 LQKENI. The CDR3 region is CASSPSAVLRNLNYEQFF. CDR3 sequence (DNA): TGTGCCAGCTCACCTTCGGCAGTCTTGAGGAATCTTAACTATGAGCAGTTCTTC.

Ten or more counts support this clonotype. The chain employs TRBV7-9 and TRBJ2-1, with a weak D call TRBD1 (6 bases). CDR1 and CDR2 (germline): SEHNR, FQNEAQ (reference sequence). Trimming pared 5 bases from V and 7 bases from J, leaving 24 bases between. CDR3 length: 17 residues. The CDR3 nucleotides read TGTGCCAGCAGCAAACCCCCCATATTTGCAGGGGTAAATGAGCAGTTCTTC. This sequence encodes CASSKPPIFAGVNEQFF.

There are a few counts of this clonotype. This rearrangement joins TRBV15 to TRBJ2-3; TRBD1 might be the D (6 bases). Germline loops: CDR1 LNHNV, CDR2 YYDKDF (reference sequence). The CDR3 is 14 amino acids. Trimming stripped 1 base from V and 4 bases from J, with 9 bases between. CDR3 coding DNA: TGTGCCACCAGCAGAGCAACAGGGCCAGATACGCAGTATTTT. Encoded protein: CATSRATGPDTQYF.

CDR3 sequence reads: CSAAFSGMWNEQFF. The CDR3 DNA is TGCAGTGCCGCCTTTAGCGGCATGTGGAATGAGCAGTTCTTC. The rearrangement joins TRBV20-1 to TRBJ2-1, with a weak D call TRBD2 (6 bases). CDR1 DFQATT and CDR2 SNEGSKA come from the germline V gene (reference sequence). V was clipped by 6 bases and J by 7 bases, with 19 bases between them. CDR3 size: 14 residues.